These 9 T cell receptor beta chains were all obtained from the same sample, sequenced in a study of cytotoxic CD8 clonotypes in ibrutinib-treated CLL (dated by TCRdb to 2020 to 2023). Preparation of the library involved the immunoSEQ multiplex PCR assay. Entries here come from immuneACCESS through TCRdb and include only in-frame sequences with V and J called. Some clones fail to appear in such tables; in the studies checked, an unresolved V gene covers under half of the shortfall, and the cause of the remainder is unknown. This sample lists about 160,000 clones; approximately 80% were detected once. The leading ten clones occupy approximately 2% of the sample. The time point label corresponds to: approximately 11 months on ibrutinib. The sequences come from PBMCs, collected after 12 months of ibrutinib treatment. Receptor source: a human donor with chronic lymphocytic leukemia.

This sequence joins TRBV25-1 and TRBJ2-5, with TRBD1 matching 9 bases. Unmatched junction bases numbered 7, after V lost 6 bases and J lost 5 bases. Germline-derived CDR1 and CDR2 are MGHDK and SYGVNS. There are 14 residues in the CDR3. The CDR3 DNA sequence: TGTGCCAGCAGCGTACAGGGGGCTTGGGAGACCCAGTACTTC. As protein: CASSVQGAWETQYF.

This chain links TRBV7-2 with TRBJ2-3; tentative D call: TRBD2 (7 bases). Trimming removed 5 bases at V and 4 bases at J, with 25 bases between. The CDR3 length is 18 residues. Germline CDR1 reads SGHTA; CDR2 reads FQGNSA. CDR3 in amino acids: CASSAPDFWGGFSDTQYF. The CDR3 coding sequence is TGTGCCAGCAGCGCTCCTGACTTTTGGGGGGGCTTCTCAGATACGCAGTATTTT.

CDR3 region: CSERSRDEQYF. DNA for the CDR3: TGCAGTGAGAGGTCTCGGGACGAGCAGTACTTC. The V gene is TRBV20-1, the J gene TRBJ2-7; no clear D. The CDR3 is made up of 11 amino acids. Germline V lookup: CDR1 DFQATT, CDR2 SNEGSKA (reference sequence). The V gene lost 7 bases and the J gene lost 5 bases, with 12 bases spanning the gap.

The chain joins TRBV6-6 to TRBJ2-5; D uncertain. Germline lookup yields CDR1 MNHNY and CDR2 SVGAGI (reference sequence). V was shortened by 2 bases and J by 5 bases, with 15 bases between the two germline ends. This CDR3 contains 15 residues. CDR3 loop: CASSYGPDRRETQYF. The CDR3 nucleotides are TGTGCCAGCAGTTACGGGCCAGACCGACGGGAGACCCAGTACTTC.

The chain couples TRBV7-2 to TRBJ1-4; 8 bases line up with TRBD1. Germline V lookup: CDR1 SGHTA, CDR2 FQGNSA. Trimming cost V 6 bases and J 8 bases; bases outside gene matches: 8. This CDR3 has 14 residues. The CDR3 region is CASSIRGQAEKLFF. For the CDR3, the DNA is TGTGCCAGCAGTATCCGGGGACAGGCAGAAAAACTGTTTTTT.

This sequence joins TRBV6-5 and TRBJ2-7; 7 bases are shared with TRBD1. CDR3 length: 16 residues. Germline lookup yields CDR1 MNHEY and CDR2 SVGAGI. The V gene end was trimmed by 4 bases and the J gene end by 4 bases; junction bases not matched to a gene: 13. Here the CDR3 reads CASSSGWTGESYEQYF. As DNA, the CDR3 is TGTGCCAGCAGTTCAGGATGGACAGGAGAGTCTTACGAGCAGTACTTC.

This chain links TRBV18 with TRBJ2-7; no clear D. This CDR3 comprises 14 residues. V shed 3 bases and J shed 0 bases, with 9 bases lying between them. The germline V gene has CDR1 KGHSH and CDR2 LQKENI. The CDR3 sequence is CASSPRLDSYEQYF. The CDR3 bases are TGTGCCAGCTCACCTCGACTGGACTCCTACGAGCAGTACTTC.

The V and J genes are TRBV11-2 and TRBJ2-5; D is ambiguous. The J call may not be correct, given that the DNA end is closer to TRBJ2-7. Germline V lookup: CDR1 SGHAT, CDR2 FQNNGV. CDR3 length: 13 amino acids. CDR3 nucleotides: TGTGCCAGCAGCTTAGACCGGACCTACGAGCAGTACTTC. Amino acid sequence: CASSLDRTYEQYF.

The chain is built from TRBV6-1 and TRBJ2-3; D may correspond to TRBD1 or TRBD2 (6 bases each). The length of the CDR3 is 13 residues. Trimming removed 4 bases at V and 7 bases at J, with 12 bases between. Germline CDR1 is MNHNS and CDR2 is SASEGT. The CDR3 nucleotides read TGTGCCAGCAGTGCTTACGGGGGCAATACGCAGTATTTT. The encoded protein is CASSAYGGNTQYF.